This T cell receptor beta chain appears in the sequencing data of a study of blood T cells in healthy people across ages (dated by TCRdb to the mid-2010s). Regarding the research as a whole: Template switching captured roughly one uniquely barcoded TCR beta cDNA molecule per two T cells in model experiments. Age-related changes in TCR beta repertoire diversity were measured in the study by deep sequencing normalized with unique cDNA molecular identifiers. For two donors (one aged 18 to 30 and one aged 80 or older), the study analyzed two additional independent replicas of 1 million unique cDNA reads from the same blood draw. Donors of different ages were randomly distributed across sequencing lanes to avoid experimental bias. The donors were split into four age groups: young (average 16 years), middle-aged (about 40), aged (more than 60) and long-lived (82). The full study reports these points: A strong correlation was found between observed TCR beta diversity and the percentage of naive T cells measured by flow cytometry. The CMV infection status of donors was not known, potentially confounding age-related changes in expanded clonotypes. Compared with the aged group, more naive CD4+ T cells, fewer expanded clones and increased TCR diversity were shown by the long-lived group, suggesting age selection. Estimates of total diversity from one million sequenced T cells were regarded as lower bounds and underestimates. Observed TCR beta diversity per million T cells fell roughly linearly with age, and a significant reduction was already apparent by age roughly 40. Bulk unsorted PBMC profiling prevented conclusive comparison of naive and antigen-experienced compartments.

The receptor library was made with 5' RACE. Sequencing took place on an Illumina HiSeq 2500. A second PCR of roughly 6 to 12 cycles was performed with a sample-barcoded 5' primer and a J-beta primer mix. A template-switch 5' adaptor carrying 12 random nucleotides introduced a unique molecular identifier onto each TCR beta cDNA molecule. Each sample yielded at least 3 million CDR3-containing paired-end reads. The Mint cDNA synthesis kit, primed by a TRBC-specific oligonucleotide, was used to synthesize first-strand cDNA from all RNA. Following uracil-DNA glycosylase treatment, a first 18-cycle PCR with universal primers M1SS and BC2_uni_R was performed on all cDNA. Processing in the source paper ran as follows. For normalization, 1 million high-quality reads were randomly selected from each sample, with every read carrying a distinct molecular identifier. Instead of being binned into consensus sequences, reads that shared molecular identifiers were thrown out. MiTCR, with a Q25 quality threshold and the strictest error-elimination algorithm, was used for CDR3 identification, clonotype clustering and error correction. Lower-bound total TCR beta diversity was estimated with a nonparametric unseen species model using Euler transformation. TCRdb took the public reads, trimmed them with fastp at Q25, ran MiXCR for clone calling and kept in-frame beta chains. When rows share a CDR3 protein, they turn into one entry using the most common DNA and genes. The V and J calls here are based on TCRdb, not the publication. This sample is represented by just under 900,000 distinct CDR3 sequences; 29% of them were singletons. Jointly, the top ten make up 15% to 20% of the sample.

This clonotype was seen more than once but under ten times. The target of this receptor is not known. Base-call qualities are not available, and no considerably larger clone is one nucleotide away. For CDR1 and CDR2, the germline V gene (reference sequence) lists MNHNY and SVGAGI. Trimming accounts for 9 bases at V and 0 bases at J, while the number of junction bases matched to no gene is 7. Including cysteine and phenylalanine, the CDR3 has 14 amino acids. Of the read, only the CDR3 DNA is kept; its 42 bases are in frame from base 1. The roughly 42 donors, aged about 6 to 95 years, were systemically healthy Caucasian individuals from Russia. Ten milliliters of peripheral blood were drawn from each donor into EDTA-treated Vacutainer tubes. PBMCs were isolated by Ficoll-Paque density-gradient centrifugation, with at least 6 million obtained per sample. Trizol reagent was used to extract total RNA from the PBMCs, yielding at least 5.5 micrograms per sample. The percentages of naive CD45RAhigh/CD27high T cells were determined by flow cytometry on a PBMC aliquot from every donor.

In this chain, TRBV6-6 is recombined with TRBJ1-2; TRBD1 matches 7 bases in the middle. Sequencing used blood. The clonotype was recovered from a woman older than 75 in good health. The CDR3 here reads CASAQGTTNYGYTF. The bases are TGTGCCAGTGCACAGGGGACTACTAACTATGGCTACACCTTC.